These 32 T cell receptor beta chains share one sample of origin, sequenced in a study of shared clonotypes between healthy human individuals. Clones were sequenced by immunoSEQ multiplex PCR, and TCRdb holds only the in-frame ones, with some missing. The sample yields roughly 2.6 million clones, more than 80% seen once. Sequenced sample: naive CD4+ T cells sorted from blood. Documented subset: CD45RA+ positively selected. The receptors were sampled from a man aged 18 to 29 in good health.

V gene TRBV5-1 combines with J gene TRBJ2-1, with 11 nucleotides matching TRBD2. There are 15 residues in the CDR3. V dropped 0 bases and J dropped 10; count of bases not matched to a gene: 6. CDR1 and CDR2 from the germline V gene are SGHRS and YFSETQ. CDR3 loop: CASSLETSGGSEQFF. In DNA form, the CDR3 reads TGCGCCAGCAGCTTGGAAACTAGCGGGGGTAGCGAGCAGTTCTTC.

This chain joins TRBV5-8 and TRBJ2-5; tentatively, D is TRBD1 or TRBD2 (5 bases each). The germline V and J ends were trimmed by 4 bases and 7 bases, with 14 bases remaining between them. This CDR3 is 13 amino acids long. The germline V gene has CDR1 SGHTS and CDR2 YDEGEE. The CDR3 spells CASSPPDTRTQYF. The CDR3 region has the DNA TGTGCCAGCAGCCCCCCGGACACTAGGACCCAGTACTTC.

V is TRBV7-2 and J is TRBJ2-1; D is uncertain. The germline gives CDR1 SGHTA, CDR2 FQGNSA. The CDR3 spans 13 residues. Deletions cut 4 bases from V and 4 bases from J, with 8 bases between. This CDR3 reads CASSSRLYNEQFF. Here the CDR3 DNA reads TGTGCCAGCAGCTCTCGACTGTACAATGAGCAGTTCTTC.

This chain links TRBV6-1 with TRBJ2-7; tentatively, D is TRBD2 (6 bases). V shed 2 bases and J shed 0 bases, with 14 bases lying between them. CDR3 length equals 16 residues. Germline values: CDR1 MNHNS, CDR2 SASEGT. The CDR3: CASSEPGLSVSYEQYF. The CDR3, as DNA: TGTGCCAGCAGTGAACCGGGACTCTCGGTCTCCTACGAGCAGTACTTC.

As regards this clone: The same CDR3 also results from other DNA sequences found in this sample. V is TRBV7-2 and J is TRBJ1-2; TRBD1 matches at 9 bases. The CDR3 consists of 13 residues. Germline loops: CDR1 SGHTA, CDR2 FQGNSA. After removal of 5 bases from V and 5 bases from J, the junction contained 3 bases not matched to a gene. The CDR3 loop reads CASSVGQGYGYTF. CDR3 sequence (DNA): TGTGCCAGCAGCGTCGGACAGGGGTATGGCTACACCTTC.

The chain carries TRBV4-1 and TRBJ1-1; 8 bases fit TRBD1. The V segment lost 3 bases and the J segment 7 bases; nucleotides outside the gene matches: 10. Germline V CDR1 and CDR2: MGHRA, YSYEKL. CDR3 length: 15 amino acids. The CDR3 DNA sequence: TGCGCCAGCAGCCAGGACAGGGCCGGCGGGGGTGAAGCTTTCTTT. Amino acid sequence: CASSQDRAGGGEAFF.

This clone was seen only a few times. The CDR3 region is CASSELNRNTEAFF. The CDR3 nucleotides are TGTGCCAGCAGTGAATTGAACAGAAACACTGAAGCTTTCTTT. This chain connects TRBV25-1 to TRBJ1-1; D not resolved. Germline V gene data show CDR1 as MGHDK and CDR2 as SYGVNS. V lost 1 base and J lost 2, with 8 bases in between. The CDR3 length is 14 residues.

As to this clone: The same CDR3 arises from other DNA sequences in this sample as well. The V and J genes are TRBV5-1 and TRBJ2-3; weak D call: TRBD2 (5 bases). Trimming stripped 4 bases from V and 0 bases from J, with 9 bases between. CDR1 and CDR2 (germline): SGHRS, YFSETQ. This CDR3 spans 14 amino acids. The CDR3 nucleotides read TGCGCCAGCAGCCCAGGACTGAGCACAGATACGCAGTATTTT. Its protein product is CASSPGLSTDTQYF.

The CDR3 region is CASSPEGWAGAAFF. CDR3 bases: TGCGCCAGCAGCCCGGAGGGTTGGGCAGGTGCAGCTTTCTTT. The genes are TRBV5-1 and TRBJ1-1; no clear D. There are 14 residues in the CDR3. In germline, CDR1 is SGHRS, CDR2 YFSETQ. V lost 4 bases, J lost 10 bases, and 20 bases lay in between.

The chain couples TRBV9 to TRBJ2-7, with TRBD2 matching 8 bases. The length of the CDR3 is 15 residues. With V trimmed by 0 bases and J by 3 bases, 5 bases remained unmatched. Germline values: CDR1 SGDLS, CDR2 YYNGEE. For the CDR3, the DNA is TGTGCCAGCAGCGTAGGGGGACTAGTCGGCTACGAGCAGTACTTC. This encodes CASSVGGLVGYEQYF. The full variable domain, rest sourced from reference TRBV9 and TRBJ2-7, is DSGVTQTPKHLITATGQRVTLRCSPRSGDLSVYWYQQSLDQGLQFLIQYYNGEERAKGNILERFSAQQFPDLHSELNLSSLELGDSALYFCASSVGGLVGYEQYFGPGTRLTVT.

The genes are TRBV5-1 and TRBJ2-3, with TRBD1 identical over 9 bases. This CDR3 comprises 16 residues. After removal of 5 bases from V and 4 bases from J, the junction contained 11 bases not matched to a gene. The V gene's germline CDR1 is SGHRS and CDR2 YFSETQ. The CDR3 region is CASSSQGAAWADTQYF. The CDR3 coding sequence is TGCGCCAGCAGTTCACAGGGGGCGGCCTGGGCAGATACGCAGTATTTT.

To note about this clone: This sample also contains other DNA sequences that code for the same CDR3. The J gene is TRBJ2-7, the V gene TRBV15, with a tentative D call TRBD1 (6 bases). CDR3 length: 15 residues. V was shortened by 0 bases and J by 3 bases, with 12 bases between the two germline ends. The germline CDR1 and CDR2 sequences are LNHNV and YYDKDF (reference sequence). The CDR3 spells CATSRDPTGGYEQYF. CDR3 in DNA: TGTGCCACCAGCAGAGACCCGACAGGCGGCTACGAGCAGTACTTC.

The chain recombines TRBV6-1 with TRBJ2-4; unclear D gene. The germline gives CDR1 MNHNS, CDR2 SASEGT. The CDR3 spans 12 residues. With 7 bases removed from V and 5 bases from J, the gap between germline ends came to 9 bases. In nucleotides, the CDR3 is TGTGCCAGCACCTCGTCCCAAAACATTCAGTACTTC. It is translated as CASTSSQNIQYF.

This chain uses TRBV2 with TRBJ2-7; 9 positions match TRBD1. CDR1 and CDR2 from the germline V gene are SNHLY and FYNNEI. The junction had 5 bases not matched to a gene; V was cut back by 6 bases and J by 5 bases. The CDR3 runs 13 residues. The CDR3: CASRQGQGNEQYF. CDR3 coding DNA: TGTGCCAGCAGGCAGGGACAGGGAAACGAGCAGTACTTC.

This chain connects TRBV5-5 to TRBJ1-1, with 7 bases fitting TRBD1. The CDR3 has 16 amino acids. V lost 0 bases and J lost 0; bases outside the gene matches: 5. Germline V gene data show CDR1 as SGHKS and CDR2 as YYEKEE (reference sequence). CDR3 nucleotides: TGTGCCAGCAGCTTGGGCAGACAGGGCATGAACACTGAAGCTTTCTTT. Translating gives CASSLGRQGMNTEAFF.

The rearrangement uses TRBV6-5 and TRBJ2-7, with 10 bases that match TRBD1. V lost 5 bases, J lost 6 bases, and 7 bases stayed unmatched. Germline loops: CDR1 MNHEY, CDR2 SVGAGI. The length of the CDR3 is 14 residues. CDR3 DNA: TGTGCCAGCAGTGAGCCGGGACAGGGGTCCGAGCAGTACTTC. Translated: CASSEPGQGSEQYF.

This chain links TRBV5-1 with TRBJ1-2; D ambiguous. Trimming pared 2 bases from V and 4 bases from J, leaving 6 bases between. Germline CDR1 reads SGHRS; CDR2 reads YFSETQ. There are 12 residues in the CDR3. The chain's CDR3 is CASSFDTYGYTF. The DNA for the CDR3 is TGCGCCAGCAGCTTTGACACCTATGGCTACACCTTC.

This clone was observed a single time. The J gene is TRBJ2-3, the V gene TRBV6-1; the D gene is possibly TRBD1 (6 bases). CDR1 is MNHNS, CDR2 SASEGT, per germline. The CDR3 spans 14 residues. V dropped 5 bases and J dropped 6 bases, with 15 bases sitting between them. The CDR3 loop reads CASSSQGHGDTQYF. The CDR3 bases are TGTGCCAGCAGTTCTCAGGGGCACGGGGATACGCAGTATTTT.

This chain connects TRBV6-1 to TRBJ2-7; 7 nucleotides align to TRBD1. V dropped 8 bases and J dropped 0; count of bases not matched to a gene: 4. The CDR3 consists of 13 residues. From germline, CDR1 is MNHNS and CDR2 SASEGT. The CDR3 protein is CASVGTVSYEQYF. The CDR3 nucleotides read TGTGCCAGCGTCGGGACAGTCTCCTACGAGCAGTACTTC.

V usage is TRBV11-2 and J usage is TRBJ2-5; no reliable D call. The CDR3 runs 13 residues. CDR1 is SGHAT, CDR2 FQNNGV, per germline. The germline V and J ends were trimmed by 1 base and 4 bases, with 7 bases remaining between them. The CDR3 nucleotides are TGTGCCAGCAGCTTAGGGGTCGGAGAGACCCAGTACTTC. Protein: CASSLGVGETQYF. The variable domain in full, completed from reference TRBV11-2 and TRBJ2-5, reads EAGVAQSPRYKIIEKRQSVAFWCNPISGHATLYWYQQILGQGPKLLIQFQNNGVVDDSQLPKDRFSAERLKGVDSTLKIQPAKLEDSAVYLCASSLGVGETQYFGPGTRLLVL.

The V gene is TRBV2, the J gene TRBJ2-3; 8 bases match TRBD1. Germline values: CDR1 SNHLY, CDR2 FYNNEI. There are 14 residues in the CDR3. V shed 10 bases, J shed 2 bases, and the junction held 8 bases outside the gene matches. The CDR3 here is CANKDRVLTDTQYF. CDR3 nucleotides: TGTGCCAATAAGGACAGGGTTCTCACAGATACGCAGTATTTT.

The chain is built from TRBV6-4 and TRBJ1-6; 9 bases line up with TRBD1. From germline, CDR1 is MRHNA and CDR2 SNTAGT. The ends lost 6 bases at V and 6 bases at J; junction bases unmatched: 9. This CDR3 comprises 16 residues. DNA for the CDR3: TGTGCCAGCAGCAACCGGGACAGGGATCCTAATTCACCCCTCCACTTT. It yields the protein CASSNRDRDPNSPLHF.

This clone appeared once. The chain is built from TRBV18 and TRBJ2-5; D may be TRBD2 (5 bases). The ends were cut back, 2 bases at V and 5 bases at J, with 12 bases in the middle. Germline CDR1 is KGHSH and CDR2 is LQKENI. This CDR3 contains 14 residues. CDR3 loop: CASSPTVTGETQYF. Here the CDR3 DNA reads TGTGCCAGCTCACCAACAGTTACGGGGGAGACCCAGTACTTC.

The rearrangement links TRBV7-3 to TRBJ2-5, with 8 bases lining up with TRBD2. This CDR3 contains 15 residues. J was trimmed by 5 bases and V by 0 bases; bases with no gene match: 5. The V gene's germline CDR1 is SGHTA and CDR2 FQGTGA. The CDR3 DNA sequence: TGTGCCAGCAGCTTAACGGCTAGCGGGCGGGAGACCCAGTACTTC. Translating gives CASSLTASGRETQYF.

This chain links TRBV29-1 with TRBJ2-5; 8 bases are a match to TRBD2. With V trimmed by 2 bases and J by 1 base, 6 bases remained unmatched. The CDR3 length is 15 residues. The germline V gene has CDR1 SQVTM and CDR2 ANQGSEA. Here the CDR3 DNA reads TGCAGCGTTGAAAGGGGTAGCGGGATCCAAGAGACCCAGTACTTC. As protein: CSVERGSGIQETQYF.

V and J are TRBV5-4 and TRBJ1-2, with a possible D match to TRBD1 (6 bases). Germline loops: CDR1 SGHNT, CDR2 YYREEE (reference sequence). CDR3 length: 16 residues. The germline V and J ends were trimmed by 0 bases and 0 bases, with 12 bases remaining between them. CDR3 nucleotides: TGTGCCAGCAGCTTGGATGGGCCAGGGGCTAACTATGGCTACACCTTC. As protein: CASSLDGPGANYGYTF.

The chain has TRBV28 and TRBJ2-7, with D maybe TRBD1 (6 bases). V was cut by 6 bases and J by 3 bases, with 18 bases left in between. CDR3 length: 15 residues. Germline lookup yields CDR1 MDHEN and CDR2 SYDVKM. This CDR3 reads CASSHFLQGVYEQYF. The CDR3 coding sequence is TGTGCCAGCAGCCACTTCCTACAGGGAGTCTACGAGCAGTACTTC.

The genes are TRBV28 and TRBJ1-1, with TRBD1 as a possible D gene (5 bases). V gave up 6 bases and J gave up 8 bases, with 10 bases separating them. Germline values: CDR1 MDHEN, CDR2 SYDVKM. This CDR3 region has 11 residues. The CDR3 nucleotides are TGTGCCAGCAGCATGGAGGGGGAAGCTTTCTTT. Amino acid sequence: CASSMEGEAFF.

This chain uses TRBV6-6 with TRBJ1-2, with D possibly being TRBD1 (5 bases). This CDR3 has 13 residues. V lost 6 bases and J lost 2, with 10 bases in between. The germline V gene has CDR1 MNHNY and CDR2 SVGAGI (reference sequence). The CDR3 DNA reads TGTGCCAGCAGATTCAGGGAGAACTATGGCTACACCTTC. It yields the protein CASRFRENYGYTF.

CDR3 protein: CASSSTLGQGIYEQFF. For the CDR3, the DNA is TGTGCCAGCAGCTCCACACTGGGACAGGGGATTTATGAGCAGTTCTTC. The gene calls are TRBV7-2 and TRBJ2-1; TRBD1 matches at 10 bases. Germline V CDR1 and CDR2: SGHTA, FQGNSA. CDR3 length equals 16 residues. Trimming cost V 4 bases and J 8 bases; bases outside gene matches: 11.

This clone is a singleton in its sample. The CDR3 DNA reads TGTGCCAGCACCTCGGGCAATGAGCAGTTCTTC. This sequence encodes CASTSGNEQFF. This sequence joins TRBV11-2 and TRBJ2-1; D is uncertain. CDR1 is SGHAT and CDR2 is FQNNGV in the germline V gene. There are 11 residues in the CDR3. Trimming cost V 7 bases and J 6 bases, with 7 bases left between them. Full variable domain (outside the CDR3, taken from reference TRBV11-2 and TRBJ2-1): EAGVAQSPRYKIIEKRQSVAFWCNPISGHATLYWYQQILGQGPKLLIQFQNNGVVDDSQLPKDRFSAERLKGVDSTLKIQPAKLEDSAVYLCASTSGNEQFFGPGTRLTVL.

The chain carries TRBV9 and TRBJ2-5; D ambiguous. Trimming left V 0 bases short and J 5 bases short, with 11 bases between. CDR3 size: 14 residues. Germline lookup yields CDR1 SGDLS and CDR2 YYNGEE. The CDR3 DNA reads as TGTGCCAGCAGCGTAGATTCACAGACCGAGACCCAGTACTTC. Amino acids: CASSVDSQTETQYF.